This TCR beta chain was sequenced for a study of persistence of HIV-infected CD4 T cells. An overlapping HIV-1 Gag peptide pool stimulated these cells at 0.95 to 1 ug/peptide/mL. Sorting of responding CD4+ T cells relied on upregulated CD40 ligand together with CD69. Donors were HIV-1-infected adults who began suppressive ART during chronic infection. For at least 4 years, plasma HIV-1 RNA was undetectable (<50 copies/mL). The study, taken as a whole, reports: Compared with CD3/CD28-stimulated cells, CMV- and Gag-responding cells showed lower TCRbeta richness.

V dropped 0 bases and J dropped 1 base, with 10 bases sitting between them. CDR3 length equals 15 residues. Per the germline V gene, CDR1 is SGHNT and CDR2 is YYREEE (reference sequence). A remark on this clone: Its specificity is unknown.

This was the immunoSEQ version 4 assay in survey mode. Each sample used up to 1 ug genomic DNA diluted to roughly 10 ng/uL. Profiled with immunoSEQ multiplex PCR; TCRdb holds only in-frame clones, not every one. The sample has roughly 20,000 clones; roughly two thirds are singletons. This clonotype originated in an adult woman with HIV who was CMV-seropositive. The starting material was CD4+ T cells sorted from PBMCs after approximately 19-hour stimulation, obtained from a patient who received antiretroviral therapy. The V gene is TRBV5-4, the J gene TRBJ1-1; D gene ambiguous. The CDR3 sequence is CASSLDPRTNTEAFF. The CDR3 DNA sequence: TGTGCCAGCAGCTTGGACCCCAGGACGAACACTGAAGCTTTCTTT.